The source of this TCR beta chain is a study of T-cell memory formation after mild COVID-19. Study information: TCR clusters mostly belonged to single donors.

This CDR3 spans 15 amino acids. V gave up 3 bases and J gave up 2 bases, with 13 bases separating them. The germline gives CDR1 GTSNPN, CDR2 SVGIG (reference sequence). The study, taken as a whole, reports: CD4/CD8 balance characterized clones contracting day 15 to 85, and CD4+ skew characterized later expanders. Contracting CD8+ clones were enriched in EMRA, CD4+ mainly in CM and EM. The finding that pre-infection memory included some responding clones suggested that cross-reactive memory joined.

TCRdb reprocessed the 5' RACE reads with MiXCR, giving one entry per CDR3 protein. This table has some 440,000 distinct CDR3 sequences, 25% appearing once. Note on this clonotype: Its antigen is not identified.

J is TRBJ2-2 and V is TRBV30, with D possibly being TRBD2 (6 bases). Material for sequencing was PBMCs or a T cell subset sorted from them (not recorded which). This clonotype originated in an adult woman who had mild COVID-19 (a few samples of this study predate the infection). Cell type and time point are not known. Written as DNA, the CDR3 is TGTGCCTGGAGGGCGGCGGGACTTAACACCGGGGAGCTGTTTTTT. Translation: CAWRAAGLNTGELFF.